This T cell receptor (beta chain) was documented in a study of shared clonotypes between healthy human individuals. The assay was immunoSEQ multiplex PCR, and TCRdb's table has in-frame clones only and misses some. This sample has roughly 1,600,000 clones, with about 98.5% found just once. The CDR3 totals 15 residues. Germline V lookup: CDR1 WSHSY, CDR2 SAAADI. V lost 1 base and J 6 bases, leaving 13 bases between the germline ends. The sequenced sample was naive CD4+ T cells sorted from blood. Documented subset: CD45RA+ positively selected. The TCR originated in a man aged 25 to 40 in good health. J is TRBJ1-5 and V is TRBV10-2, with a possible D match to TRBD1 (5 bases). CDR3 residues: CASSEWGEVGQPQHF. The CDR3 nucleotides are TGCGCCAGCAGTGAGTGGGGGGAGGTTGGTCAGCCCCAGCATTTT.